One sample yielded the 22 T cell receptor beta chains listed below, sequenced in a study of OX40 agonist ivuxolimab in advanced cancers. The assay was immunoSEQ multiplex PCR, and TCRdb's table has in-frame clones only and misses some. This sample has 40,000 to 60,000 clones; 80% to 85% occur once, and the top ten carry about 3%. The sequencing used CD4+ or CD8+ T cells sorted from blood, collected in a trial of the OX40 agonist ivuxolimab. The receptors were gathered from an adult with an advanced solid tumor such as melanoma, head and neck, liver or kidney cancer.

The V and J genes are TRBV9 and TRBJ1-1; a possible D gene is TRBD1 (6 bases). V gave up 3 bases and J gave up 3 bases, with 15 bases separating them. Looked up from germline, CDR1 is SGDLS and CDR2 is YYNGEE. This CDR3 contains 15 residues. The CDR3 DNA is TGTGCCAGCAGCGCAGGGACACTTGGAGACACTGAAGCTTTCTTT. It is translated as CASSAGTLGDTEAFF.

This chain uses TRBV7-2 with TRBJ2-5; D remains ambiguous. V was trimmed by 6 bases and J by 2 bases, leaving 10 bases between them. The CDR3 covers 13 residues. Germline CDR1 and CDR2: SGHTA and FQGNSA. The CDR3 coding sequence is TGTGCCAGCAGAAGGGCTAGTCAAGAGACCCAGTACTTC. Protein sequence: CASRRASQETQYF.

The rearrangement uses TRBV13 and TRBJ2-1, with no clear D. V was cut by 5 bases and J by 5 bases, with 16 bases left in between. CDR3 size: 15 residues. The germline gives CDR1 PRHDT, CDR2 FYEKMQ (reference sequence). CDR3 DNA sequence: TGTGCCAGCAGCCCGAAAGTGAATTACCACAATGAGCAGTTCTTC. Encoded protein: CASSPKVNYHNEQFF.

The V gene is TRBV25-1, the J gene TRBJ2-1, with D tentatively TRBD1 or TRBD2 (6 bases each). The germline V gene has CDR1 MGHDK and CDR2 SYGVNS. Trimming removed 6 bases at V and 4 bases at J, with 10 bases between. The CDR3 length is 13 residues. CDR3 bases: TGTGCCAGCAGAGGAGGGGGTTACAATGAGCAGTTCTTC. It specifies CASRGGGYNEQFF.

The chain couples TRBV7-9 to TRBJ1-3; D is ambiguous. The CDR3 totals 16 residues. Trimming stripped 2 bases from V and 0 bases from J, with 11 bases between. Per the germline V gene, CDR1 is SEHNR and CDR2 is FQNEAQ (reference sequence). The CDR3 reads CASSLSVTSSGNTIYF. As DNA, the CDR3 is TGTGCCAGCAGCTTATCCGTGACAAGCTCTGGAAACACCATATATTTT.

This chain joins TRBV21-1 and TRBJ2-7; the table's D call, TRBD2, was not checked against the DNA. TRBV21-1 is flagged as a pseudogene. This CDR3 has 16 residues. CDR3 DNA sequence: TGTGCCAGCAGGACCCCGTGGTGGCGGCCCCGCCACGAGCAGTACTTC. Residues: CASRTPWWRPRHEQYF.

The CDR3 loop is CASSLGGTHDSPLHF. Written as DNA, the CDR3 is TGTGCCAGCAGCTTGGGTGGGACACACGATTCACCCCTCCACTTT. The chain combines TRBV5-6 with TRBJ1-6; the D gene is possibly TRBD1 (6 bases). The germline V and J ends were trimmed by 0 bases and 8 bases, with 12 bases remaining between them. CDR3 length: 15 amino acids. CDR1 is SGHDT and CDR2 is YYEEEE in the germline V gene.

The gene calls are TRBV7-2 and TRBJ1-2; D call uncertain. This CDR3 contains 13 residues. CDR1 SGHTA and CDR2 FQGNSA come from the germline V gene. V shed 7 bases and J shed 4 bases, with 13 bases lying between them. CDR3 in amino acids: CASTLAPPYGYTF. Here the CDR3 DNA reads TGTGCCAGCACTCTCGCCCCGCCCTATGGCTACACCTTC.

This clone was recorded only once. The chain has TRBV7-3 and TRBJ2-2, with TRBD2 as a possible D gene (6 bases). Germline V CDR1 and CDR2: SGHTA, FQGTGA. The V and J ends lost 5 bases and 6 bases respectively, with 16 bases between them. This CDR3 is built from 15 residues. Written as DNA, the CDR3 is TGTGCCAGCAGCACCGACGGGGGTGGGGCCGGGGAGCTGTTTTTT. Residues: CASSTDGGGAGELFF.

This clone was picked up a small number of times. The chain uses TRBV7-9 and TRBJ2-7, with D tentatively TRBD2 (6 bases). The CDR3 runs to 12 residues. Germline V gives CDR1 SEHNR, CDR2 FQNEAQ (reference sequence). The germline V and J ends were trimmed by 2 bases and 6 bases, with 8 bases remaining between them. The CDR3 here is CASSLRDFEQYF. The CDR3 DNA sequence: TGTGCCAGCAGCTTAAGGGACTTCGAGCAGTACTTC. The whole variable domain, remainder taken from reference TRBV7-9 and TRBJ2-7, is DTGVSQNPRHKITKRGQNVTFRCDPISEHNRLYWYRQTLGQGPEFLTYFQNEAQLEKSRLLSDRFSAERPKGSFSTLEIQRTEQGDSAMYLCASSLRDFEQYFGPGTRLTVT.

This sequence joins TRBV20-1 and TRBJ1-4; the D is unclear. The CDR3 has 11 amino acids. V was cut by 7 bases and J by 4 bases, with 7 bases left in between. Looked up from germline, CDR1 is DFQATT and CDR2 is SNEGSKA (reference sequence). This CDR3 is CSVSDNEKLFF. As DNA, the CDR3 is TGCAGTGTCTCGGATAATGAAAAACTGTTTTTT.

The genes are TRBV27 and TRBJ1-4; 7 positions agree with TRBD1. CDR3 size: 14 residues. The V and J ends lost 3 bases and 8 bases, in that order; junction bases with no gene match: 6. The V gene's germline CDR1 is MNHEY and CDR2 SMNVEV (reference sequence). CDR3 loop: CASSLGQWGEKLFF. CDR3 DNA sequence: TGTGCCAGCAGTTTGGGACAGTGGGGGGAAAAACTGTTTTTT.

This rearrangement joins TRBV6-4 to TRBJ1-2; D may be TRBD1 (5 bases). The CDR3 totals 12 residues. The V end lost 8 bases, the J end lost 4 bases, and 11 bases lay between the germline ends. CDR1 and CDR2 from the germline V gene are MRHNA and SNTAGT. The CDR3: CASRGPAYGYTF. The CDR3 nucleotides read TGTGCCAGCCGGGGACCTGCCTATGGCTACACCTTC.

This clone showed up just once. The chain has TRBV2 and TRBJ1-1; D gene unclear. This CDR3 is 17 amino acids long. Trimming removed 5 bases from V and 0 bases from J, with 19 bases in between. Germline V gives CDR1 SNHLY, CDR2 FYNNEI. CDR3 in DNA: TGTGCCAGCAGTCCGCCACCCTTCGGCGTTATGAACACTGAAGCTTTCTTT. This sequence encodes CASSPPPFGVMNTEAFF.

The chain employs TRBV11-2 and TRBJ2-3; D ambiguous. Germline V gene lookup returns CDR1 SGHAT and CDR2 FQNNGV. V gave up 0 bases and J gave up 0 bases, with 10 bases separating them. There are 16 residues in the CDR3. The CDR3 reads CASSLDRAGSTDTQYF. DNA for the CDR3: TGTGCCAGCAGCTTAGATCGGGCAGGCAGCACAGATACGCAGTATTTT.

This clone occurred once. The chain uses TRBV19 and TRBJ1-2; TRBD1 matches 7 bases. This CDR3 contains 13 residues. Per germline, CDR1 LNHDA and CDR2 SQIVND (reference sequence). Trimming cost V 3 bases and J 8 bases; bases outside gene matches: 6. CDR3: CASSIAGQQGYTF. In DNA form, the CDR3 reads TGTGCCAGTAGTATCGCGGGACAGCAGGGCTACACCTTC.

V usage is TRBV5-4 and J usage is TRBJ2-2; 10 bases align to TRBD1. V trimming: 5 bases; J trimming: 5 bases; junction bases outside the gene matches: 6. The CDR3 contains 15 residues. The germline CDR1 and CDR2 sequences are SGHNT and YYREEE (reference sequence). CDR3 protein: CASSGRQGATGELFF. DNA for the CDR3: TGTGCCAGCAGTGGGCGACAGGGGGCGACCGGGGAGCTGTTTTTT.

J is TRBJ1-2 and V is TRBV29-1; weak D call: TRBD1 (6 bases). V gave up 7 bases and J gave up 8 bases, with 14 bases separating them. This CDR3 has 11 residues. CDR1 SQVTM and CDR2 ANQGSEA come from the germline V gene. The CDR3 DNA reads TGCAGCGGCGCGGGGGCGCGGGGCTACACCTTC. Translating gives CSGAGARGYTF.

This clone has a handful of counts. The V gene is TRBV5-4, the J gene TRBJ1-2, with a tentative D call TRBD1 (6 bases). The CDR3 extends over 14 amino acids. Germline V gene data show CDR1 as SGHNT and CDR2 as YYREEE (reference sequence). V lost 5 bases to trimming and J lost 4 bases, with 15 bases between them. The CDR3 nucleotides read TGTGCCAGCAGTGGCGGGGGGCCGGGCTATGGCTACACCTTC. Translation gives CASSGGGPGYGYTF.

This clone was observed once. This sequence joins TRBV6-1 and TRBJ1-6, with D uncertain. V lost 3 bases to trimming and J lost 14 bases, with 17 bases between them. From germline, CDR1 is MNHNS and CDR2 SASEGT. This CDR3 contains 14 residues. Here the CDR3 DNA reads TGTGCCAGCAGTGACTCTTCGGTCCGGTCGTCCCTCCACTTT. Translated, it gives CASSDSSVRSSLHF.

CDR3 sequence: CASIVTGDNEQFF. CDR3 sequence (DNA): TGTGCCAGCATAGTGACAGGCGACAATGAGCAGTTCTTC. This chain connects TRBV2 to TRBJ2-1, with TRBD1 as a possible D gene (6 bases). The CDR3 covers 13 residues. V lost 7 bases and J lost 5, with 12 bases in between. In germline, CDR1 is SNHLY, CDR2 FYNNEI.

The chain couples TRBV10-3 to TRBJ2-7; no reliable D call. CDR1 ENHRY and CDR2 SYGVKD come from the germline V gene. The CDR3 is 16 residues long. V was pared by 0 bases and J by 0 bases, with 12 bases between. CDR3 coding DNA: TGTGCCATCAGTGAGTCGAAGTCGGTGAGCTCCTACGAGCAGTACTTC. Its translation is CAISESKSVSSYEQYF.